This T cell receptor (beta chain) was recovered during a study of T cell changes during pregnancy in multiple sclerosis. TCRdb's copy holds only in-frame clones and misses some; the assay was immunoSEQ multiplex PCR. This table holds around 88,000 clones, approximately 92% found once. Germline loops: CDR1 SQVTM, CDR2 ANQGSEA. V lost 0 bases to trimming and J lost 6 bases, with 11 bases between them. The length of the CDR3 is 13 residues. Sample: peripheral blood, taken in the first trimester of pregnancy. The TCR originated in a female donor with multiple sclerosis, enrolled in a pregnancy study. V usage is TRBV29-1 and J usage is TRBJ2-5; no clear D. The CDR3 is CSVEDSGRQTQYF. As DNA, the CDR3 is TGCAGCGTTGAAGATTCGGGTAGGCAGACCCAGTACTTC.